The next 10 T cell receptor beta chains were all read from a single sample in a study of blood T cell repertoires in COVID-19. Libraries were prepared by immunoSEQ multiplex PCR; TCRdb keeps only in-frame clonotypes and omits some of them. Here the sample spans around 68,000 clones, roughly three quarters being singletons. Sequencing was done on a sample of peripheral blood. These receptors all stem from a woman aged 45-60 years with acute or convalescent COVID-19.

There are many counts of this clone. J is TRBJ1-5 and V is TRBV27; 10 nucleotides match TRBD1. V was pared by 6 bases and J by 7 bases, with 9 bases of the junction left unmatched. Germline V CDR1 and CDR2: MNHEY, SMNVEV (reference sequence). This CDR3 has 15 residues. The CDR3 loop is CASRSGTGDGQPQHF. CDR3 coding DNA: TGTGCCAGCAGGTCCGGGACAGGGGACGGACAGCCCCAGCATTTT.

The gene calls are TRBV7-8 and TRBJ2-1, with D possibly matching TRBD1 (6 bases). Trimming stripped 1 base from V and 3 bases from J, with 13 bases between. Germline V gene lookup returns CDR1 SGHVS and CDR2 FQNEAQ. The CDR3 has 16 residues. In nucleotides, the CDR3 is TGTGCCAGCAGCTTAGGAATACGACAGGACTACAATGAGCAGTTCTTC. It specifies CASSLGIRQDYNEQFF.

This clone showed up just a few times. The rearrangement uses TRBV25-1 and TRBJ1-6; 7 bases are a match to TRBD1. Germline CDR1 is MGHDK and CDR2 is SYGVNS. The CDR3 consists of 14 residues. The V segment lost 7 bases and the J segment 7 bases; nucleotides outside the gene matches: 7. The CDR3, as DNA: TGTGCCAGCATCGCCGACAGGGTAAATTCACCCCTCCACTTT. Its translation is CASIADRVNSPLHF. The full variable domain, rest sourced from reference TRBV25-1 and TRBJ1-6, is EADIYQTPRYLVIGTGKKITLECSQTMGHDKMYWYQQDPGMELHLIHYSYGVNSTEKGDLSSESTVSRIRTEHFPLTLESARPSHTSQYLCASIADRVNSPLHFGNGTRLTVT.

The gene calls are TRBV7-6 and TRBJ1-3; perhaps TRBD1 as D (6 bases). V was clipped by 5 bases and J by 0 bases, with 14 bases between them. The CDR3 runs to 16 residues. Per the germline V gene, CDR1 is SGHVS and CDR2 is FNYEAQ. The CDR3 nucleotides are TGTGCCAGCAGCCACACGATCAGGGGCTCTGGAAACACCATATATTTT. This encodes CASSHTIRGSGNTIYF.

The rearrangement uses TRBV29-1 and TRBJ1-1, with TRBD1 matching over 9 bases. Unmatched junction bases numbered 12, after V lost 6 bases and J lost 7 bases. CDR3 size: 14 residues. Germline V CDR1 and CDR2: SQVTM, ANQGSEA. The chain's CDR3 is CSVQGALVYGEAFF. The CDR3 nucleotides are TGCAGCGTACAGGGGGCCCTAGTTTATGGTGAAGCTTTCTTT.

This chain links TRBV30 with TRBJ1-1; no clear D. The V and J ends lost 2 bases and 6 bases respectively, with 19 bases between them. CDR1 and CDR2 from the germline V gene are GTSNPN and SVGIG (reference sequence). The CDR3 covers 15 residues. DNA of the CDR3: TGTGCCTGGAGTCTTCCACGGTCCCGGTTGCCTGAAGCTTTCTTT. Translated: CAWSLPRSRLPEAFF.

This chain joins TRBV6-1 and TRBJ1-1; TRBD1 might be the D (5 bases). The CDR3 has 13 residues. Trimming stripped 1 base from V and 5 bases from J, with 8 bases between. Germline values: CDR1 MNHNS, CDR2 SASEGT. The CDR3, as DNA: TGTGCCAGCAGTGAAGGCAGGGTTACTGAAGCTTTCTTT. Translating gives CASSEGRVTEAFF.

The rearrangement links TRBV5-1 to TRBJ2-4, with D maybe TRBD2 (6 bases). The ends were cut back, 4 bases at V and 4 bases at J, with 15 bases in the middle. Germline CDR1 SGHRS, CDR2 YFSETQ. The CDR3 is 15 amino acids. The CDR3 loop is CASSAEGLQKNIQYF. In DNA form, the CDR3 reads TGCGCCAGCAGCGCTGAGGGACTGCAAAAAAACATTCAGTACTTC.

The count of this clone is one. The chain recombines TRBV6-1 with TRBJ1-6; no reliable D call. The germline V gene has CDR1 MNHNS and CDR2 SASEGT. The ends were cut back, 1 base at V and 13 bases at J, with 11 bases in the middle. The CDR3 is made up of 13 amino acids. CDR3 region: CASSEGERAPLHF. Here the CDR3 DNA reads TGTGCCAGCAGTGAAGGAGAGCGGGCGCCCCTCCACTTT.

The genes are TRBV15 and TRBJ2-3; 7 bases line up with TRBD2. Trimming removed 4 bases from V and 6 bases from J; junction bases left unmatched: 13. The CDR3 runs 16 residues. CDR1 is LNHNV and CDR2 is YYDKDF in the germline V gene (reference sequence). As DNA, the CDR3 is TGTGCCACCAGCATGATCCCCTTGGGAGGGCAGGATACGCAGTATTTT. Its protein is CATSMIPLGGQDTQYF.